This T cell receptor beta chain was profiled in a study of shared clonotypes between healthy human individuals. Study context: CD4 naive and memory got three plates each, CD8 naive two, CD8 memory one.

Findings of the study overall: Represented genetic and exposure-history diversity was restricted by having few donors. Sampling involved blood alone; tissue repertoires likely differ.

To note about this clone: Its specificity is unknown.

Measured with immunoSEQ multiplex PCR; TCRdb has only the in-frame clones, and not every one. The data hold about a million clones, with roughly 80% observed a single time. The TCR was taken from a man aged 18 to 29 in good health. Sequencing was done on a sample of memory CD4+ T cells sorted from blood. Subset described: CD45RA-negative fraction.

This CDR3 is CASSPTGTSTDTQYF. CDR3 sequence (DNA): TGTGCCAGCAGCCCGACAGGGACCAGCACAGATACGCAGTATTTT. The chain links TRBV11-2 to TRBJ2-3, with TRBD1 matching over 7 bases. Trimming removed 5 bases from V and 0 bases from J; junction bases left unmatched: 5. The CDR3 length is 15 residues. Germline values: CDR1 SGHAT, CDR2 FQNNGV.